These T cell receptor beta chains were read from a single sample in a study of blood T cell repertoires in COVID-19. Only in-frame clones appear in the TCRdb table, and some are missing; sequencing was by immunoSEQ multiplex PCR. Of approximately 110,000 clones listed, approximately 79% are singletons. The sample taken for sequencing was peripheral blood. The receptor source for this set is a man aged 70 or older with active or convalescent COVID-19. The CDR3 runs from the conserved cysteine through the conserved F or W. Each record gives: J gene, clone size, D gene, V gene, CDR3 protein, CDR3 DNA. A D gene is named only where the DNA matches it firmly. The size of a clone is reported for some rows only, either as once, few or many, or as a class for expanded clones.

J: TRBJ1-1
size: NA
D: TRBD1
V: TRBV13
CDR3: CASSESTGGNTEAFF
DNA: TGTGCCAGCAGCGAATCGACAGGGGGGAACACTGAAGCTTTCTTT

J: TRBJ1-1
size: NA
D: NA
V: TRBV14
CDR3: CASSQDRGQVNTEAFF
DNA: TGTGCCAGCAGCCAAGATCGTGGTCAGGTCAACACTGAAGCTTTCTTT

J: TRBJ2-7
size: once
D: NA
V: TRBV5-4
CDR3: CASSFSSYEQYF
DNA: TGTGCCAGCAGCTTTAGCTCCTACGAGCAGTACTTC

J: TRBJ2-5
size: NA
D: TRBD2
V: TRBV5-1
CDR3: CASSLGASGPQETQYF
DNA: TGCGCCAGCAGCTTGGGTGCTAGCGGGCCCCAAGAGACCCAGTACTTC

J: TRBJ2-1
size: NA
D: NA
V: TRBV15
CDR3: CATSRDYPNYYNEQFF
DNA: TGTGCCACCAGCAGAGATTATCCGAACTATTACAATGAGCAGTTCTTC

J: TRBJ2-1
size: NA
D: NA
V: TRBV4-1
CDR3: CASSWGHSAYNEQFF
DNA: TGCGCCAGCAGCTGGGGGCACTCCGCATACAATGAGCAGTTCTTC

J: TRBJ1-1
size: NA
D: NA
V: TRBV14
CDR3: CASSQFMNTEAFF
DNA: TGTGCCAGCAGCCAATTCATGAACACTGAAGCTTTCTTT

J: TRBJ2-3
size: NA
D: TRBD2
V: TRBV11-2
CDR3: CASSLGGLAGDYTQYF
DNA: TGTGCCAGCAGCTTAGGAGGACTAGCGGGGGACTATACGCAGTATTTT

J: TRBJ2-1
size: NA
D: NA
V: TRBV5-1
CDR3: CASSLTSSYNEQFF
DNA: TGCGCCAGCAGCTTGACCAGCTCCTACAATGAGCAGTTCTTC

J: TRBJ2-3
size: NA
D: NA
V: TRBV12-3/TRBV12-4
CDR3: CASSFAQVTQYF
DNA: TGTGCCAGCAGTTTCGCGCAGGTAACGCAGTATTTT

J: TRBJ2-3
size: NA
D: TRBD2
V: TRBV7-2
CDR3: CASSLILAETTQYF
DNA: TGTGCCAGCAGCTTAATCCTAGCGGAAACTACGCAGTATTTT

J: TRBJ1-2
size: NA
D: NA
V: TRBV28
CDR3: CASGGLRRVEGYTF
DNA: TGTGCCAGCGGGGGTTTGAGGAGGGTAGAAGGCTACACCTTC

J: TRBJ1-2
size: NA
D: NA
V: TRBV2
CDR3: CASSDRANYGYTF
DNA: TGTGCCAGCAGTGATCGGGCTAACTATGGCTACACCTTC

J: TRBJ1-1
size: NA
D: TRBD1
V: TRBV7-3
CDR3: CASSLRQGTEAFF
DNA: TGTGCCAGCAGCTTAAGACAGGGCACTGAAGCTTTCTTT

J: TRBJ2-4
size: NA
D: NA
V: TRBV11-2
CDR3: CASSSVAKNIQYF
DNA: TGTGCCAGCAGCTCTGTAGCCAAAAACATTCAGTACTTC

J: TRBJ2-7
size: NA
D: NA
V: TRBV12-2
CDR3: CASRLRHREPMYEQYF
DNA: TGTGCAAGTCGCTTACGGCATCGGGAACCGATGTACGAGCAGTACTTC

J: TRBJ1-2
size: NA
D: TRBD1
V: TRBV19
CDR3: CASSSQGANNYGYTF
DNA: TGTGCCAGTAGTTCCCAGGGGGCTAATAACTATGGCTACACCTTC

J: TRBJ1-1
size: NA
D: TRBD1
V: TRBV7-2
CDR3: CASSYRQGFTEAFF
DNA: TGTGCCAGCAGCTATAGACAGGGGTTCACTGAAGCTTTCTTT